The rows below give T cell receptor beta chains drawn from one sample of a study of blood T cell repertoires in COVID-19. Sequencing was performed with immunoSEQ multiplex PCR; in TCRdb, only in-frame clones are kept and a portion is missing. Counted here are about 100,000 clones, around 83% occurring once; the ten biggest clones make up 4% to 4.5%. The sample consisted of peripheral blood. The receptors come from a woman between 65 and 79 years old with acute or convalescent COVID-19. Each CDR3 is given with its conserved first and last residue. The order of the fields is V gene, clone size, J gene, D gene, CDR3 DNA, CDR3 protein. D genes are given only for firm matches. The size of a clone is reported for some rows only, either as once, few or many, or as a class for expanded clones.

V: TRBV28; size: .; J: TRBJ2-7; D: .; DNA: TGTGCCAGTATCGGTAGCTCCTACGAGCAGTACTTC; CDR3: CASIGSSYEQYF
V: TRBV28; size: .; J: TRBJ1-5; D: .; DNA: TGTGCCAGCAGTCCCCGTGATCCAGTCAATCAGCCCCAGCATTTT; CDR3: CASSPRDPVNQPQHF
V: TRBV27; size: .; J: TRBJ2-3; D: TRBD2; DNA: TGTGCCAGCAGTTTTGACGGACTAGCGGGGGGTATACCCACAGATACGCAGTATTTT; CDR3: CASSFDGLAGGIPTDTQYF
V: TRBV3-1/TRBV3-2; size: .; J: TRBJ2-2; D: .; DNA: TGTGCCAGCAGCCAGTCGATTACTTCCACCGGGGAGCTGTTTTTT; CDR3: CASSQSITSTGELFF
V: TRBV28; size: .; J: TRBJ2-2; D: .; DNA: TGTGCCAGCAGTACTAACAGGGATTACACCGGGGAGCTGTTTTTT; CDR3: CASSTNRDYTGELFF
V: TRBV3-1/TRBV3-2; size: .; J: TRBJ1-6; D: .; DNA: TGTGCCAGCAGCCAAGAGGGGGGACTAGGAAATTCACCCCTCCACTTT; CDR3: CASSQEGGLGNSPLHF
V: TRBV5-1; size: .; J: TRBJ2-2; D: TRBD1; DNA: TGCGCCAGCAGCTTGGGACCGGGACAGGGGGCCGGGGAGCTGTTTTTT; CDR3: CASSLGPGQGAGELFF
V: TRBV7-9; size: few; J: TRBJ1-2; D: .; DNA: TGTGCCAGCAGCACTGGATTGAGCCAGGGTAACTATGGCTACACCTTC; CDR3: CASSTGLSQGNYGYTF
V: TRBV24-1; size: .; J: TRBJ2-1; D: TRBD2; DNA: TGTGCCACCGAAGGGGAGGGATCCAATGAGCAGTTCTTC; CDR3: CATEGEGSNEQFF
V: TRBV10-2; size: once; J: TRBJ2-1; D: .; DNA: TGCGCCAGCAGTGAGGTCGGCGGGCGGGCCTACAATGAGCAGTTCTTC; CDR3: CASSEVGGRAYNEQFF
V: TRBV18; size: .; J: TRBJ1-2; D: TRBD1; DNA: TGTGCCAGCTCACCTAGTGCAGGGGGTCGACCCTATGGCTACACCTTC; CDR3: CASSPSAGGRPYGYTF
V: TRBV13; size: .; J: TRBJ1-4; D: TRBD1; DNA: TGTGCCAGCAGCTGGGGACAGGGGGAGACTAATGAAAAACTGTTTTTT; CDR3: CASSWGQGETNEKLFF
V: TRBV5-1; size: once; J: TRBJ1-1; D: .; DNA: TGCGCCAGCAGCTTGATGGCCGGGGACACTGAAGCTTTCTTT; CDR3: CASSLMAGDTEAFF
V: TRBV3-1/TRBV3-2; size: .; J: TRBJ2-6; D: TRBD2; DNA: TGTGCCAGCAGCCAAGATCCTCGGGGGCTAGCGGGGCGGATAGGGGCCAACGTCCTGACTTTC; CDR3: CASSQDPRGLAGRIGANVLTF
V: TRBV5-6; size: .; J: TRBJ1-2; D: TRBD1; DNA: TGTGCCAGCAGCTTTATCGACAGGGACTCTGGCTACACCTTC; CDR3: CASSFIDRDSGYTF
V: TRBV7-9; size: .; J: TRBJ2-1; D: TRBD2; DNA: TGTGCCAGCGCCCAGGCCGTGCTAGCGGACAATGAGCAGTTCTTC; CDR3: CASAQAVLADNEQFF
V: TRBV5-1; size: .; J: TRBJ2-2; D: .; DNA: TGCGCCAGCATGAGACTAGTGAACACCGGGGAGCTGTTTTTT; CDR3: CASMRLVNTGELFF